A selection of T cell receptor beta chains follows, all from one sample in a study of blood T cell repertoires in COVID-19. Repertoires were generated with immunoSEQ multiplex PCR, while TCRdb's copy carries only in-frame clones and drops some. The sample comprises just over 650,000 clones, over 80% of which are singletons, and over 0.2% rests with the top ten. Sequencing used peripheral blood. The receptors were sampled from a woman aged 18-29 years with acute or convalescent COVID-19. Both conserved end residues are part of each CDR3.

>TRBV7-3|TRBJ1-3
CASSPGQGQTGNTIYF
>TRBV23-1|TRBJ2-7
CASTTPRVGQYF
>TRBV5-1|TRBJ2-5
CASSKLAGQQETQYF
>TRBV18|TRBJ1-1
CASSLQGAREAFF
>TRBV5-1|TRBJ1-1
CASSLVAGVTEAFF
>TRBV7-9|TRBJ1-2
CASSFRGEDYGYTF
>TRBV13|TRBJ2-2
CASSLEAGTANTGELFF
>TRBV6-4|TRBJ2-1
CASSFFTGASYNEQFF
>TRBV5-1|TRBJ2-3
CASSPPTGGGNTQYF
>TRBV19|TRBJ1-5
CASSITGFVDQPQHF
>TRBV3-1/TRBV3-2|TRBJ1-2
CASSQQLTPNYGYTF
>TRBV29-1|TRBJ1-3
CSVGYLGQGAGNTIYF
>TRBV7-3|TRBJ1-1
CASSQGDTEAFF
>TRBV4-1|TRBJ2-3
CASSQVTGTDTQYF
>TRBV24-1|TRBJ1-1
CATSDLGGFEAFF
>TRBV3-1/TRBV3-2|TRBJ1-1
CASSKRGQGDAEAFF
>TRBV19|TRBJ2-1
CASSIDRVGYNEQFF
>TRBV6-6|TRBJ1-2
CAGLRQGPGANYGYTF
>TRBV6-1|TRBJ1-1
CASSESGTGVRAEAFF
>TRBV6-5|TRBJ1-2
CASSRSSSWRYGYTF
>TRBV19|TRBJ2-6
CASSLLAGGTGANVLTF
>TRBV5-1|TRBJ1-1
CASSLGPQGNTEAFF
>TRBV29-1|TRBJ2-1
CSVEDLRTDEQFF
>TRBV30|TRBJ1-3
CAWSVNSFSGNTIYF
>TRBV19|TRBJ2-7
CASSIGRAGRKHEQYF
>TRBV5-1|TRBJ1-1
CASSLAPTGNTEAFF
>TRBV27|TRBJ1-6
CASSLRGQNSPLHF
>TRBV19|TRBJ2-2
CASIRGTGELFF
>TRBV18|TRBJ2-1
CASSPGGDEQFF
>TRBV19|TRBJ1-4
CASSIRDRGREKLFF